This T cell receptor beta chain was obtained from a study of OX40 agonist ivuxolimab in advanced cancers. Study details: Each dose-escalation patient presented with hepatocellular carcinoma, melanoma, renal cell or head and neck cancer.

Assay used: immunoSEQ multiplex PCR; TCRdb lists only in-frame clones, some missing. The sample has nearly 80,000 clones; approximately 84% are singletons. The germline gives CDR1 LNHNV, CDR2 YYDKDF (reference sequence). This CDR3 is built from 10 residues. V lost 11 bases and J 11 bases, leaving 13 bases between the germline ends. This clone was counted only a few times. The chain combines TRBV15 with TRBJ1-5; D is undetermined. Sample: CD4+ or CD8+ T cells sorted from blood, taken in a trial of the OX40 agonist ivuxolimab. This clonotype was obtained from an adult with an advanced solid tumor such as melanoma, head and neck, liver or kidney cancer. The CDR3 nucleotides read TGTGCCCCCATAGGGCGGGCCCAGCATTTT. It specifies CAPIGRAQHF.